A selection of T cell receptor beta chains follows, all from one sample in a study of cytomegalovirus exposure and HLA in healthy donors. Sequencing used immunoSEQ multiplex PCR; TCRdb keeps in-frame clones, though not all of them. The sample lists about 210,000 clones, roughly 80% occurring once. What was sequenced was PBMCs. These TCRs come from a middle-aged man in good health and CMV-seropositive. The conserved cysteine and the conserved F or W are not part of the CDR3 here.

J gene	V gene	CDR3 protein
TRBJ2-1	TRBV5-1	ASSLERRDNEQF
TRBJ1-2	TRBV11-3	ASSPRGRTNYGYT
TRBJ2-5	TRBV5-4	ASSLGTSGNGETQY
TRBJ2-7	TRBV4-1	ASSPWTTAGTSGRGVSYEQY
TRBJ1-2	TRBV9	ASSVTLGGSDGYT
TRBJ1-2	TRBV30	AWNSQFTTNYGYT
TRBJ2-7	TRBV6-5	ASSYSATVHSYEQY
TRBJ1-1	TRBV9	ASSSTGNTEAF
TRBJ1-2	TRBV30	AWSRLAGANYGYT
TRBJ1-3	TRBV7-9	ASSFDWNSGNTIY
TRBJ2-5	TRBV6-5	ASSYSVGLQETQY
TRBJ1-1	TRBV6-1	ASSAPGTGEVTEAF
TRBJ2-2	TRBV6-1	ASSLSGTGTGELF
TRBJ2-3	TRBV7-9	ASSLAGGPIYTQY
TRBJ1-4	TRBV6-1	ASNEDRQNEKLF
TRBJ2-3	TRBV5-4	ASSTSGPSTDTQY
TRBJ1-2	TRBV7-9	ASSSSGTAIITHGYT
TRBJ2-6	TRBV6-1	ASSDAGSGANVLT
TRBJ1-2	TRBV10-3	AISPGETLIYGYT
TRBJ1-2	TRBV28	ASRRAGYGYT
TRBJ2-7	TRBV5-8	ASSLGGTGYDEQY
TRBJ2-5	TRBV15	ATSRGPEYQETQY
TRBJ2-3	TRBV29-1	SVVFLAHTDTQY
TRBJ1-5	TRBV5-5	ASSLVAASQPQH
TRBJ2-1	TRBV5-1	ASSSNSNEQF
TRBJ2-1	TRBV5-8	ASSWTGERSYNEQF
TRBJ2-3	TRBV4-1	ASSQVLAGVSTDTQY
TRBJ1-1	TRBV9	ASSPRVNTEAF
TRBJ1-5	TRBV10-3	AISEWQGVHQPQH
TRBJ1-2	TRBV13	ASSSRGRGSTYGYT
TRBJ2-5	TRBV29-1	SASGGRETQY
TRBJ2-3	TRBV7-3	ASSDPGLAGGTSTDTQY
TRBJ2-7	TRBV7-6	ASSLEQHPYEQY
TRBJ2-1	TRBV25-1	ASSDGTSGSYNEQF
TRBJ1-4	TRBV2	AAGRQGNEKLF
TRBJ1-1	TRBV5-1	ASSLVQGVNTEAF
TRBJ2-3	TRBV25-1	AARDRGTDTQY
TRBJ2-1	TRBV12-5	ASGLGTSGHNEQF
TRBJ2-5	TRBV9	ASSARGRRETQY
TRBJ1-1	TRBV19	ASSWTGVNTEAF
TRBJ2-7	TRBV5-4	ASSSWTRSEQY
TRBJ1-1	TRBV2	ASSDGTLNTEAF
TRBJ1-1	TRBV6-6	ASSYEVGNTEAF
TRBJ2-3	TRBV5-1	ASSLQGQGASDTQY